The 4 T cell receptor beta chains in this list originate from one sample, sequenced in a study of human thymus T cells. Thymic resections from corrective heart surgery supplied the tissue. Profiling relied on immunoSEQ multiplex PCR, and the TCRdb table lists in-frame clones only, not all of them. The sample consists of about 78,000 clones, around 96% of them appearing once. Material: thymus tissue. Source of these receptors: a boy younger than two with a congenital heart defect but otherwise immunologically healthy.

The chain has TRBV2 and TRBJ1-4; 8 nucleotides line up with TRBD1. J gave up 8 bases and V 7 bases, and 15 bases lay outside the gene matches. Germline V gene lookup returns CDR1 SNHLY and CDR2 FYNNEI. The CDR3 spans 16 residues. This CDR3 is CASKGYRGEFWEKLFF. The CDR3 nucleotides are TGTGCCAGCAAGGGGTACAGGGGGGAGTTTTGGGAAAAACTGTTTTTT.

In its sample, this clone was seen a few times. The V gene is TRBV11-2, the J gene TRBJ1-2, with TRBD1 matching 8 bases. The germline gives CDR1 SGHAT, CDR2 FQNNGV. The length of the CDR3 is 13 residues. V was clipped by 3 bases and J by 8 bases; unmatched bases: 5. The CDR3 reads CASSFQGARGYTF. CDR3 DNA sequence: TGTGCCAGCAGCTTCCAGGGGGCCAGGGGCTACACCTTC.

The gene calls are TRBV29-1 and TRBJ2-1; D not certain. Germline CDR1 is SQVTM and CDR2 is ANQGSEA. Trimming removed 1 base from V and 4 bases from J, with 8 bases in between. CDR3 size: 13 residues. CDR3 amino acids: CSVEADPYNEQFF. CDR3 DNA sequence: TGCAGCGTTGAAGCGGACCCTTACAATGAGCAGTTCTTC.

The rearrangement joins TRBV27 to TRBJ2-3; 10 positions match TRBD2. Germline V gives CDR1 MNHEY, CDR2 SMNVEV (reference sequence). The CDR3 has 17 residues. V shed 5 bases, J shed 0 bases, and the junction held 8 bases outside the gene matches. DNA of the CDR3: TGTGCCAGCAGTCTAGCGGGAGAGTGGGATAGCACAGATACGCAGTATTTT. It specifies CASSLAGEWDSTDTQYF.